This is a list of T cell receptor beta chains from one sample in a study of CD8 T cells in Susac syndrome. TCRdb reprocessed the immunoSEQ multiplex PCR reads with MiXCR, giving one entry per CDR3 protein. This sample has more than 150,000 distinct CDR3 sequences; around 95% occur once, and the top ten carry 0.15%. Sequencing was carried out using CD8+ T cells from PBMCs. The receptors were gathered from a human donor with multiple sclerosis. CDR3s include the opening cysteine and the closing phenylalanine or tryptophan. The order of the fields is CDR3 protein, CDR3 DNA, V gene, D gene, clone size, J gene. The D gene is left open where the match is weak. A clone size is listed for some rows: how often the clone was seen (once, few, many), or a class if it is expanded.

CDR3aa: CASSSSPLDALFQETQYF
CDR3nt: TGTGCCAGCAGCTCTTCCCCGTTGGACGCACTTTTCCAAGAGACCCAGTACTTC
v_gene: TRBV7-9
d_gene: .
abundance: .
j_gene: TRBJ2-5

CDR3aa: CASSSGPSNQPQHF
CDR3nt: TGTGCCAGCAGCTCTGGGCCTAGCAATCAGCCCCAGCATTTT
v_gene: TRBV9
d_gene: .
abundance: .
j_gene: TRBJ1-5

CDR3aa: CASSFRGQGQPQHF
CDR3nt: TGTGCCAGCAGTTTCCGGGGGCAGGGTCAGCCCCAGCATTTT
v_gene: TRBV27
d_gene: .
abundance: .
j_gene: TRBJ1-5

CDR3aa: CASSQSSQLDQPQHF
CDR3nt: TGCGCCAGCAGTCAATCGAGTCAGTTGGATCAGCCCCAGCATTTT
v_gene: TRBV23-1
d_gene: .
abundance: .
j_gene: TRBJ1-5

CDR3aa: CSARYLNTEAFF
CDR3nt: TGCAGTGCCAGATATTTGAACACTGAAGCTTTCTTT
v_gene: TRBV20-1
d_gene: .
abundance: .
j_gene: TRBJ1-1

CDR3aa: CATSRAQETQYF
CDR3nt: TGTGCCACCAGCAGGGCCCAAGAGACCCAGTACTTC
v_gene: TRBV15
d_gene: .
abundance: .
j_gene: TRBJ2-5

CDR3aa: CASSPTRWYEQFF
CDR3nt: TGTGCCAGCAGCCCGACTAGATGGTATGAGCAGTTCTTC
v_gene: TRBV3-1
d_gene: .
abundance: .
j_gene: TRBJ2-1

CDR3aa: CASSVGLAGGIEQFF
CDR3nt: TGTGCCAGCAGCGTCGGACTAGCGGGGGGAATTGAGCAGTTCTTC
v_gene: TRBV7-9
d_gene: TRBD2
abundance: .
j_gene: TRBJ2-1

CDR3aa: CASSLIAGGPNEQFF
CDR3nt: TGTGCCAGCAGCTTAATAGCGGGGGGGCCAAATGAGCAGTTCTTC
v_gene: TRBV7-2
d_gene: TRBD2
abundance: once
j_gene: TRBJ2-1

CDR3aa: CSEKNSYNEQFF
CDR3nt: TGCAGTGAGAAGAACTCCTACAATGAGCAGTTCTTC
v_gene: TRBV20-1
d_gene: .
abundance: .
j_gene: TRBJ2-1

CDR3aa: CASSQGTGAHEQYF
CDR3nt: TGTGCCAGCAGCCAAGGTACAGGTGCCCACGAGCAGTACTTC
v_gene: TRBV3-1
d_gene: .
abundance: once
j_gene: TRBJ2-7

CDR3aa: CSARGLEGTEAFF
CDR3nt: TGCAGCGCCCGCGGGTTAGAGGGCACTGAAGCTTTCTTT
v_gene: TRBV29-1
d_gene: .
abundance: .
j_gene: TRBJ1-1

CDR3aa: CASLWGEQYF
CDR3nt: TGTGCCAGCCTATGGGGCGAGCAGTACTTC
v_gene: TRBV2
d_gene: .
abundance: .
j_gene: TRBJ2-7

CDR3aa: CASSPVVGKETQYF
CDR3nt: TGTGCCAGCAGCCCAGTTGTAGGGAAAGAGACCCAGTACTTC
v_gene: TRBV7-9
d_gene: .
abundance: .
j_gene: TRBJ2-5

CDR3aa: CAISEPLGGVAEAFF
CDR3nt: TGTGCCATCAGTGAGCCACTAGGAGGGGTCGCTGAAGCTTTCTTT
v_gene: TRBV10-3
d_gene: .
abundance: .
j_gene: TRBJ1-1

CDR3aa: CASSSRPGVPDTEAFF
CDR3nt: TGTGCCAGCAGTTCGCGACCAGGGGTCCCGGACACTGAAGCTTTCTTT
v_gene: TRBV12-3/TRBV12-4
d_gene: .
abundance: .
j_gene: TRBJ1-1

CDR3aa: CASSQRRDPNQGVFF
CDR3nt: TGCGCCAGCAGCCAGCGCCGGGACCCGAATCAAGGAGTGTTTTTT
v_gene: TRBV4-1
d_gene: .
abundance: .
j_gene: TRBJ1-4

CDR3aa: CAIPSPLHF
CDR3nt: TGTGCCATCCCTTCACCCCTCCACTTT
v_gene: TRBV9
d_gene: .
abundance: .
j_gene: TRBJ1-6

CDR3aa: CASSQDEMGTYQETQYF
CDR3nt: TGTGCCAGCAGCCAAGACGAAATGGGGACGTACCAAGAGACCCAGTACTTC
v_gene: TRBV4-2
d_gene: .
abundance: .
j_gene: TRBJ2-5

CDR3aa: CASRSGETQYF
CDR3nt: TGTGCCAGCAGATCCGGGGAGACCCAGTACTTC
v_gene: TRBV12-3/TRBV12-4
d_gene: .
abundance: few
j_gene: TRBJ2-5

CDR3aa: CASLDPGTDNEAFF
CDR3nt: TGCGCCAGCCTCGATCCCGGGACAGATAACGAAGCTTTCTTT
v_gene: TRBV5-1
d_gene: TRBD1
abundance: .
j_gene: TRBJ1-1

CDR3aa: CASSQRYPPSGRETQYF
CDR3nt: TGTGCCAGCAGCCAAAGGTACCCTCCTAGCGGGAGGGAGACCCAGTACTTC
v_gene: TRBV4-2
d_gene: TRBD2
abundance: .
j_gene: TRBJ2-5

CDR3aa: CATRGTGVTGELFF
CDR3nt: TGTGCCACCCGCGGGACAGGGGTCACCGGGGAGCTGTTTTTT
v_gene: TRBV24-1
d_gene: TRBD1
abundance: .
j_gene: TRBJ2-2

CDR3aa: CASSVGLQPQHF
CDR3nt: TGTGCCAGCAGCGTAGGACTACAGCCCCAGCATTTT
v_gene: TRBV4-2
d_gene: .
abundance: .
j_gene: TRBJ1-5

CDR3aa: CATSDPKTGSGYTF
CDR3nt: TGTGCCACCAGTGACCCCAAGACAGGGTCTGGCTACACCTTC
v_gene: TRBV24-1
d_gene: TRBD1
abundance: once
j_gene: TRBJ1-2

CDR3aa: CASSLLLGPSPGNTIYF
CDR3nt: TGTGCCAGCAGCTTACTCCTAGGACCGTCCCCTGGAAACACCATATATTTT
v_gene: TRBV7-2
d_gene: .
abundance: .
j_gene: TRBJ1-3

CDR3aa: CASSPGAGLLNIQYF
CDR3nt: TGTGCCAGCAGCCCCGGGGCAGGCCTTTTGAACATTCAGTACTTC
v_gene: TRBV7-9
d_gene: .
abundance: .
j_gene: TRBJ2-4

CDR3aa: CASGELAGPSTDTQYF
CDR3nt: TGTGCTAGTGGTGAACTAGCGGGGCCAAGCACAGATACGCAGTATTTT
v_gene: TRBV12-5
d_gene: TRBD2
abundance: .
j_gene: TRBJ2-3

CDR3aa: CATSSPSGGAIDEQFF
CDR3nt: TGTGCCACCAGCAGTCCTAGCGGGGGGGCCATTGATGAGCAGTTCTTC
v_gene: TRBV15
d_gene: TRBD2
abundance: .
j_gene: TRBJ2-1

CDR3aa: CAWSVRAPTGGRNTIYF
CDR3nt: TGTGCCTGGAGTGTACGAGCCCCGACAGGGGGACGAAACACCATATATTTT
v_gene: TRBV30
d_gene: TRBD1
abundance: .
j_gene: TRBJ1-3

CDR3aa: CASSLSRTGLNTEAFF
CDR3nt: TGTGCCAGCAGCTTGTCTCGGACAGGGTTAAACACTGAAGCTTTCTTT
v_gene: TRBV13
d_gene: TRBD1
abundance: .
j_gene: TRBJ1-1

CDR3aa: CASSKGDEQFF
CDR3nt: TGTGCCTCTTCAAAAGGGGATGAGCAGTTCTTC
v_gene: TRBV30
d_gene: .
abundance: .
j_gene: TRBJ2-1

CDR3aa: CAYNLGRMNTEAFF
CDR3nt: TGTGCCTACAATCTGGGGCGCATGAACACTGAAGCTTTCTTT
v_gene: TRBV30
d_gene: .
abundance: .
j_gene: TRBJ1-1

CDR3aa: CASSLGGVRVECEQYF
CDR3nt: TGTGCCAGCAGCTTAGGGGGGGTCAGGGTGGAATGCGAGCAGTACTTC
v_gene: TRBV11-2
d_gene: .
abundance: .
j_gene: TRBJ2-7

CDR3aa: CATSRGGGRGLRNEQFF
CDR3nt: TGTGCCACCAGCAGAGGTGGGGGTAGGGGATTGAGGAATGAGCAGTTCTTC
v_gene: TRBV15
d_gene: .
abundance: .
j_gene: TRBJ2-1